This paragraph reports one TCR beta chain. This sample was taken from a study of blood T cell repertoires in COVID-19. Unmatched junction bases numbered 1, after V lost 7 bases and J lost 5 bases. The germline V gene has CDR1 MDHEN and CDR2 SYDVKM. The CDR3 consists of 11 residues. This table comes from immunoSEQ multiplex PCR, and its TCRdb copy is limited to in-frame clones, with some not included. The repertoire holds 35,000 to 50,000 clones, with around nine tenths as singletons. Sequenced: peripheral blood. This TCR was recovered from a woman between 40 and 55 years old with acute or convalescent COVID-19. The chain joins TRBV28 to TRBJ1-2, with 7 bases lining up with TRBD1. CDR3 bases: TGTGCCAGCAAACAGGGGTATGGCTACACCTTC. This codes for CASKQGYGYTF.